This T cell receptor beta chain was identified in a study of cytomegalovirus exposure and HLA in healthy donors. For the study at large: According to later analysis, the same platform produced the 90 to 150 validation and several hundred first-cohort repertoires.

General study findings and limits: Through in vitro validation, three CMV-associated chains were shown to be specific for CMV antigens. Overall, around 160 TCR beta chains were annotated as cytomegalovirus-associated.

The study drew the donors from its roughly 120-subject validation cohort, separate from the approximately 700-subject first cohort. Only in-frame clones appear in the TCRdb table, and some are missing; sequencing was by immunoSEQ multiplex PCR. Found here are about 190,000 clones, roughly 86% of them singletons; the top ten hold more than 1.4%. With regard to this clone: Its antigen is undetermined.

This CDR3 has 13 amino acids. V was pared by 4 bases and J by 8 bases, with 14 bases between. CDR1 is MDHEN and CDR2 is SYDVKM in the germline V gene. The sequence was obtained from a woman aged 18-35 years in good health and CMV-seronegative. Sequenced material: PBMCs. The J gene is TRBJ1-2, the V gene TRBV28, with D possibly TRBD1 on 6 matching bases. The CDR3 DNA is TGTGCCAGCAGTTCTACAGGGACGGGAGGCTACACCTTC. Protein sequence: CASSSTGTGGYTF.